This passage covers 16 T cell receptor beta chains from one sample sequenced in a study of cytomegalovirus exposure and HLA in healthy donors. The PCR used 60 Vbeta and 13 Jbeta primers. The method was immunoSEQ multiplex PCR; TCRdb's version includes in-frame clones alone and lacks a portion of them. This sample has some 130,000 clones, with around 10% found just once. Sequencing was performed on PBMCs. The receptors come from a woman aged 40 to 50 in good health and CMV-seropositive.

This chain links TRBV7-2 with TRBJ1-3, with 8 bases that match TRBD1. The CDR3 loop spans 18 amino acids. V shed 6 bases and J 0 bases; nucleotides not matched to a gene: 13. CDR1 SGHTA and CDR2 FQGNSA come from the germline V gene. The CDR3 DNA reads as TGTGCCAGCAGAACCGGGCCAGGGGGCCTGAGCTCTGGAAACACCATATATTTT. It translates to CASRTGPGGLSSGNTIYF.

The chain uses TRBV7-2 and TRBJ2-3; 8 nucleotides agree with TRBD1. The CDR3 has 14 residues. J was trimmed by 3 bases and V by 3 bases; bases with no gene match: 2. CDR1 is SGHTA, CDR2 FQGNSA, per germline. The CDR3 loop is CASSFRTGTDTQYF. Written as DNA, the CDR3 is TGTGCCAGCAGCTTCAGGACAGGGACAGATACGCAGTATTTT.

This clone turned up a few times. The chain has TRBV15 and TRBJ1-5; weak D call: TRBD1 (6 bases). The germline gives CDR1 LNHNV, CDR2 YYDKDF (reference sequence). The CDR3 length is 16 residues. Trimming cost V 5 bases and J 4 bases, with 18 bases left between them. The CDR3 reads CATSPRAGEGNQPQHF. In nucleotides, the CDR3 is TGTGCCACCAGCCCCCGAGCAGGGGAAGGAAATCAGCCCCAGCATTTT.

This clone was seen only a few times. The chain couples TRBV2 to TRBJ1-1, with 7 positions matching TRBD1. This CDR3 comprises 16 residues. Looked up from germline, CDR1 is SNHLY and CDR2 is FYNNEI. The J segment lost 0 bases and the V segment lost 5 bases, leaving 9 bases of the junction unmatched. The CDR3 is CASSRDSRGMNTEAFF. CDR3 DNA sequence: TGTGCCAGCAGTAGGGACAGCCGGGGGATGAACACTGAAGCTTTCTTT. Full variable domain (remainder filled in from reference TRBV2 and TRBJ1-1): EPEVTQTPSHQVTQMGQEVILRCVPISNHLYFYWYRQILGQKVEFLVSFYNNEISEKSEIFDDQFSVERPDGSNFTLKIRSTKLEDSAMYFCASSRDSRGMNTEAFFGQGTRLTVV.

This clone turned up a few times. J is TRBJ2-3 and V is TRBV5-4; tentatively, D is TRBD1 (6 bases). CDR1 SGHNT and CDR2 YYREEE come from the germline V gene (reference sequence). The length of the CDR3 is 14 residues. Trimming shortened V by 3 bases and J by 6 bases, and 14 bases separated the two germline ends. CDR3 nucleotide sequence: TGTGCCAGCAGCTCGACAGGATGGGCCGATACGCAGTATTTT. Protein sequence: CASSSTGWADTQYF.

Only a few counts were recorded for this clone. The chain uses TRBV6-1 and TRBJ2-7, with 9 nucleotides matching TRBD1. The CDR3 consists of 16 residues. Germline loops: CDR1 MNHNS, CDR2 SASEGT. The J segment lost 6 bases and the V segment lost 1 base, leaving 10 bases of the junction unmatched. The DNA of the CDR3 is TGTGCCAGCAGTGAAGTTTCCGGGACAGGGTCTACCGAGCAGTACTTC. This codes for CASSEVSGTGSTEQYF.

This clone showed up many times. The rearrangement uses TRBV7-9 and TRBJ1-1; 7 nucleotides line up with TRBD1. V gave up 6 bases and J gave up 5 bases; unmatched junction bases: 12. The CDR3 has 15 residues. Germline V lookup: CDR1 SEHNR, CDR2 FQNEAQ (reference sequence). The CDR3 sequence: CASRKENPGGTEAFF. The CDR3 DNA reads TGTGCCAGCAGGAAGGAGAATCCAGGGGGGACTGAAGCTTTCTTT.

There are a few counts of this clone. V gene TRBV7-9 combines with J gene TRBJ2-2, with TRBD1 as a possible D gene (6 bases). The CDR3 extends over 15 amino acids. The germline CDR1 and CDR2 sequences are SEHNR and FQNEAQ (reference sequence). V was shortened by 5 bases and J by 2 bases, with 12 bases between the two germline ends. The DNA of the CDR3 is TGTGCCAGCAGCCCACGGACAGACAACACCGGGGAGCTGTTTTTT. Protein: CASSPRTDNTGELFF. Variable domain in full (rest from reference TRBV7-9 and TRBJ2-2): DTGVSQNPRHKITKRGQNVTFRCDPISEHNRLYWYRQTLGQGPEFLTYFQNEAQLEKSRLLSDRFSAERPKGSFSTLEIQRTEQGDSAMYLCASSPRTDNTGELFFGEGSRLTVL.

This clone was counted only a few times. V is TRBV18 and J is TRBJ2-5; 8 nucleotides line up with TRBD2. Germline CDR1 KGHSH, CDR2 LQKENI. The CDR3 is made up of 14 amino acids. V was clipped by 5 bases and J by 6 bases; unmatched bases: 8. The DNA for the CDR3 is TGTGCCAGCTCATCGGCGGGGGGTAAGCAGACCCAGTACTTC. Its protein is CASSSAGGKQTQYF.

This clone was seen more than once but under ten times. This sequence joins TRBV6-1 and TRBJ2-3, with a weak D call TRBD2 (5 bases). The length of the CDR3 is 14 residues. CDR1 is MNHNS, CDR2 SASEGT, per germline. The V end lost 7 bases, the J end lost 3 bases, and 14 bases lay between the germline ends. The CDR3: CASTLTISTDTQYF. The CDR3, as DNA: TGTGCCAGCACCCTGACTATATCGACAGATACGCAGTATTTT.

The genes are TRBV10-3 and TRBJ2-7; D might be TRBD1 (6 bases). Germline values: CDR1 ENHRY, CDR2 SYGVKD. This CDR3 region has 12 residues. V lost 10 bases to trimming and J lost 7 bases, with 17 bases between them. The CDR3 bases are TGTGCCACACAACAGGGTCCGGGGGAGCAGTACTTC. It codes for CATQQGPGEQYF.

The genes are TRBV5-1 and TRBJ1-6, with D maybe TRBD1 (5 bases). Looked up from germline, CDR1 is SGHRS and CDR2 is YFSETQ. CDR3 length equals 17 residues. V lost 4 bases, J lost 2 bases, and 16 bases lay in between. The CDR3 DNA sequence: TGCGCCAGCAGCATACAAGGGGTGGGGACCTATAATTCACCCCTCCACTTT. Amino acids: CASSIQGVGTYNSPLHF.

This clone was counted a few times. The chain is built from TRBV29-1 and TRBJ2-7, with 14 nucleotides matching TRBD2. Germline loops: CDR1 SQVTM, CDR2 ANQGSEA. Trimming removed 7 bases from V and 10 bases from J; junction bases left unmatched: 3. This CDR3 is built from 11 residues. This CDR3 reads CSGTSGGPQYF. DNA of the CDR3: TGCAGCGGGACTAGCGGGGGGCCCCAGTACTTC.

In its sample, this clone was seen a few times. Written as DNA, the CDR3 is TGTGCCAGCAGTGATGTGACAGGGTACACTGAAGCTTTCTTT. It is translated as CASSDVTGYTEAFF. The chain uses TRBV6-1 and TRBJ1-1; 7 bases map to TRBD1. This CDR3 comprises 14 residues. Germline V CDR1 and CDR2: MNHNS, SASEGT. The J segment lost 3 bases and the V segment lost 3 bases, leaving 4 bases of the junction unmatched.

This rearrangement joins TRBV25-1 to TRBJ2-7; 7 positions match TRBD1. Germline lookup yields CDR1 MGHDK and CDR2 SYGVNS. With 4 bases clipped from V and 4 bases from J, the junction kept 7 bases outside the gene matches. The CDR3 spans 14 residues. DNA for the CDR3: TGTGCCAGCAGTGTGACAGGGTTGGGGTACGAGCAGTACTTC. Amino acids: CASSVTGLGYEQYF.

This clone occurred a few times. The J gene is TRBJ1-2, the V gene TRBV27, with D uncertain. The CDR3 totals 14 residues. Trimming took off 8 bases at V and 7 bases at J, with 20 bases between the two ends. Germline lookup yields CDR1 MNHEY and CDR2 SMNVEV (reference sequence). This chain's CDR3 is CASGFPGGSGGYTF. The CDR3 nucleotides read TGTGCCAGCGGGTTCCCGGGAGGGTCCGGTGGCTACACCTTC.